These 2 T cell receptor beta chains share one sample of origin, sequenced in a study of blood T cell repertoires in COVID-19. Repertoires were generated with immunoSEQ multiplex PCR, while TCRdb's copy carries only in-frame clones and drops some. The sample includes over 200,000 clones, roughly 80% of them seen just once. The sequenced sample was PBMCs or T cells enriched from blood (not recorded which). The source is a man in his fifties or sixties who had recovered from COVID-19.

The rearrangement joins TRBV19 to TRBJ2-3, with 10 nucleotides matching TRBD2. The trim removed 6 bases at V and 3 bases at J, leaving 6 bases unmatched. CDR1 is LNHDA and CDR2 is SQIVND in the germline V gene (reference sequence). The CDR3 spans 15 residues. As DNA, the CDR3 is TGTGCCAGTAGAAATTTAGCGGGGGGTACAGATACGCAGTATTTT. This sequence encodes CASRNLAGGTDTQYF.

This sequence joins TRBV7-2 and TRBJ1-5; D is undetermined. Trimming stripped 0 bases from V and 0 bases from J, with 12 bases between. The germline gives CDR1 SGHTA, CDR2 FQGNSA. The CDR3 is 17 residues long. CDR3 sequence: CASSLAAPGFSNQPQHF. CDR3 bases: TGTGCCAGCAGCTTAGCAGCACCGGGGTTTAGCAATCAGCCCCAGCATTTT.